Presented here are 10 T cell receptor beta chains from one specimen sequenced in a study of blood T cells in healthy people across ages. Primed by a sample-barcoded 5' primer and a J-beta primer mix, a second PCR proceeded for roughly 7 to 12 cycles. TCRdb re-analysed the 5' RACE reads in MiXCR, keeping a single row per CDR3 protein. The data hold around 1,700,000 distinct CDR3 sequences, with roughly 28% observed a single time. Sample: blood. The receptors derive from a woman aged 25 to 39 in good health.

The chain carries TRBV20-1 and TRBJ2-7; D gene uncertain. The V end lost 5 bases, the J end lost 0 bases, and 14 bases lay between the germline ends. The CDR3 extends over 14 amino acids. Germline V gene sequence: CDR1 DFQATT, CDR2 SNEGSKA (reference sequence). The DNA for the CDR3 is TGCAGTGCTCAAAAAAGGTTCCTCTCCTACGAGCAGTACTTC. Translating it yields CSAQKRFLSYEQYF.

This rearrangement joins TRBV5-1 to TRBJ2-1; possibly TRBD2 for D (6 bases). Germline V gene sequence: CDR1 SGHRS, CDR2 YFSETQ. V lost 0 bases to trimming and J lost 15 bases, with 13 bases between them. The CDR3 is 12 residues long. Here the CDR3 reads CASSLAQGGRFF. CDR3 DNA sequence: TGCGCCAGCAGCTTGGCTCAGGGAGGACGGTTCTTC.

This clonotype was detected a few times. The V gene is TRBV20-1, the J gene TRBJ2-3; D not resolved. The germline V gene encodes CDR1 DFQATT and CDR2 SNEGSKA (reference sequence). V lost 7 bases, J lost 1 base, and 9 bases lay in between. The CDR3 has 12 residues. DNA for the CDR3: TGCAGTGTCTTCACCCGCACAGATACGCAGTATTTT. This gives the protein CSVFTRTDTQYF.

DNA of the CDR3: TGTGCCAGCAGCGTAGGTTATGGGGCCGAGCAGTACTTC. Translated, it gives CASSVGYGAEQYF. The genes are TRBV9 and TRBJ2-7, with D possibly being TRBD1 (5 bases). The CDR3 spans 13 residues. Looked up from germline, CDR1 is SGDLS and CDR2 is YYNGEE. The ends were cut back, 0 bases at V and 6 bases at J, with 10 bases in the middle.

The chain has TRBV10-3 and TRBJ2-5; D is ambiguous. V gave up 6 bases and J gave up 5 bases, with 10 bases separating them. Germline V lookup: CDR1 ENHRY, CDR2 SYGVKD. The CDR3 is 12 residues long. The DNA of the CDR3 is TGTGCCATCAGCGATCCGCTTGAGACCCAGTACTTC. It specifies CAISDPLETQYF.

V gene TRBV20-1 combines with J gene TRBJ2-5; D remains unclear. The germline V gene has CDR1 DFQATT and CDR2 SNEGSKA (reference sequence). V was pared by 6 bases and J by 4 bases, with 18 bases between. The CDR3 loop spans 14 amino acids. Written as DNA, the CDR3 is TGCAGTGCCATACATGGTGGTACCCGAGAGACCCAGTACTTC. It translates to CSAIHGGTRETQYF.

This clonotype was seen a handful of times. The chain uses TRBV7-9 and TRBJ2-1; TRBD1 is a possible D gene (5 bases). There are 14 residues in the CDR3. The germline V gene encodes CDR1 SEHNR and CDR2 FQNEAQ (reference sequence). V lost 4 bases, J lost 4 bases, and 11 bases lay in between. Written as DNA, the CDR3 is TGTGCCAGCAGCTATAAAGACAGTTACAATGAGCAGTTCTTC. It codes for CASSYKDSYNEQFF.

On this clonotype itself: A much more abundant neighbour one base away suggests this may be a read error. The chain couples TRBV6-5 to TRBJ2-5; perhaps TRBD2 as D (7 bases). Germline V CDR1 and CDR2: MNHEY, SVGAGI. CDR3 size: 14 residues. The CDR3 is CASSYGGGQGTQYF. CDR3 bases: TGTGCCAGCAGTTACGGGGGGGGACAAGGGACCCAGTACTTC.

Of note for this clonotype: One end of the junction is discordant with germline, which a read error may explain. The chain joins TRBV20-1 to TRBJ2-1, with 13 bases lining up with TRBD2. The CDR3 spans 15 residues. The germline V gene encodes CDR1 DFQATT and CDR2 SNEGSKA (reference sequence). This CDR3 reads CSAQGLAGVYNEQCF. Here the CDR3 DNA reads TGCAGTGCCCAAGGACTAGCGGGAGTATACAATGAGCAGTGCTTC.

Only a few counts were recorded for this clonotype. This chain connects TRBV20-1 to TRBJ1-1, with a tentative D call TRBD1 (5 bases). V lost 5 bases to trimming and J lost 2 bases, with 15 bases between them. CDR1 and CDR2 from the germline V gene are DFQATT and SNEGSKA (reference sequence). The CDR3 totals 14 residues. CDR3 amino acids: CSASYRPLNTEAFF. CDR3 DNA: TGCAGTGCTTCTTACAGGCCCCTAAACACTGAAGCTTTCTTT.